Reported below is one T cell receptor beta chain. Data came from immunoSEQ multiplex PCR; TCRdb stores just in-frame clones and leaves some out. Of hundreds of thousands of clones listed, 85% to 90% are singletons. J lost 3 bases, V lost 7 bases, and 9 bases had no gene match. This CDR3 has 14 amino acids. Germline loops: CDR1 SGHVS, CDR2 FQNEAQ. This sample was included in a study of blood T cell repertoires in COVID-19. The V and J genes are TRBV7-8 and TRBJ2-7, with 7 bases lining up with TRBD1. What was sequenced was peripheral blood. This receptor was identified in a man aged 55 to 69 who had recovered from COVID-19. The CDR3 spells CASKPGTVNYEQYF. The CDR3 DNA is TGTGCCAGCAAACCCGGGACAGTCAACTACGAGCAGTACTTC.